This T cell receptor (beta chain) came from a study of cytomegalovirus exposure and HLA in healthy donors. The germline gives CDR1 GTSNPN, CDR2 SVGIG (reference sequence). The CDR3 loop spans 11 amino acids. Between the trimmed V and J ends, which lost 5 bases and 6 bases, there was a span of 8 bases. Primers included in the PCR were 60 Vbeta and 13 Jbeta primers. Repertoires were generated with immunoSEQ multiplex PCR, while TCRdb's copy carries only in-frame clones and drops some. The repertoire holds 150,000 or so clones, with roughly 79% as singletons. The TCR originated in a middle-aged woman in good health and CMV-seronegative. Sequencing was carried out using PBMCs. The chain couples TRBV30 to TRBJ2-4; no reliable D call. CDR3 bases: TGTGCCTGGGATGCTAGAAACATTCAGTACTTC. Translating gives CAWDARNIQYF.